These 27 T cell receptor beta chains originate from one sample sequenced in a study of identical twins (dated by TCRdb to the mid-2010s). The library relied on 5' RACE. TCRdb shows the sequencer as Illumina HiSeq 2000. TCRdb reprocessed the public reads (quality trimming at Q25 with fastp, clone calling with MiXCR) and kept in-frame beta chains. Each entry is one CDR3 protein sequence, shown with its most common DNA and genes. The sample data list about 570,000 distinct CDR3 sequences, and over 8.5% of these were observed just once. In total, the top ten clones hold around 3.1% of the sample. These same data were also listed under a study on yellow fever vaccine responses in identical twins.

The material sequenced was PBMCs. Receptors were obtained from a woman between 18 and 29 years old in good health.

There are a few counts of this clonotype. This rearrangement joins TRBV28 to TRBJ1-1; D remains unclear. V gave up 1 base and J gave up 7 bases, with 7 bases separating them. Germline-derived CDR1 and CDR2 are MDHEN and SYDVKM. There are 12 residues in the CDR3. The CDR3 region has the DNA TGTGCCAGCAGTTTATCTGTAGATGAAGCTTTCTTT. Its protein is CASSLSVDEAFF. The variable domain in full, completed from reference TRBV28 and TRBJ1-1, reads DVKVTQSSRYLVKRTGEKVFLECVQDMDHENMFWYRQDPGLGLRLIYFSYDVKMKEKGDIPEGYSVSREKKERFSLILESASTNQTSMYLCASSLSVDEAFFGQGTRLTVV.

The CDR3 DNA follows: TGTGCCAGCACCGTAGGTTCGGAGACCCAGTACTTC. As protein: CASTVGSETQYF. The rearrangement uses TRBV28 and TRBJ2-5; D call uncertain. The length of the CDR3 is 12 residues. V lost 7 bases and J 5 bases, leaving 11 bases between the germline ends. The germline CDR1 and CDR2 sequences are MDHEN and SYDVKM.

This clonotype was counted many times. The V gene is TRBV9, the J gene TRBJ2-7; D ambiguous. V was clipped by 1 base and J by 3 bases, with 11 bases between them. The CDR3 is 14 amino acids. CDR1 is SGDLS, CDR2 YYNGEE, per germline. In DNA, the CDR3 is TGTGCCAGCAGCGTACTACCGGACGTCTACGAGCAGTACTTC. Its protein product is CASSVLPDVYEQYF.

The J gene is TRBJ2-7, the V gene TRBV27; 15 bases match TRBD2. CDR1 is MNHEY and CDR2 is SMNVEV in the germline V gene (reference sequence). The CDR3 consists of 19 residues. V shed 4 bases and J 5 bases; nucleotides not matched to a gene: 15. CDR3 protein: CASSSPLGLAGGVRHEQYF. For the CDR3, the DNA is TGTGCCAGCAGTTCGCCCCTGGGACTAGCGGGGGGTGTGAGGCACGAGCAGTACTTC.

There are many counts of this clonotype. The chain joins TRBV25-1 to TRBJ1-6, with TRBD1 identical over 7 bases. This CDR3 has 18 amino acids. The germline V gene encodes CDR1 MGHDK and CDR2 SYGVNS. The ends lost 3 bases at V and 6 bases at J; junction bases unmatched: 14. The CDR3 DNA is TGTGCCAGCAGTGACTTCGCGACAGGGCTTTCGCTTAATTCACCCCTCCACTTT. Protein product: CASSDFATGLSLNSPLHF.

This clonotype was seen a handful of times. The chain employs TRBV7-6 and TRBJ2-1; the match to TRBD2 covers 9 bases. The CDR3 is 16 residues long. Germline lookup yields CDR1 SGHVS and CDR2 FNYEAQ. The V gene end was trimmed by 1 base and the J gene end by 3 bases; junction bases not matched to a gene: 4. The CDR3 loop reads CASSLVSGRLYNEQFF. The DNA for the CDR3 is TGTGCCAGCAGCTTAGTTAGCGGGAGACTCTACAATGAGCAGTTCTTC.

The rearrangement uses TRBV12-3 or TRBV12-4 and TRBJ2-2, with 12 bases identical to TRBD2. CDR3 length: 17 residues. The V and J ends lost 6 bases and 2 bases, in that order; junction bases with no gene match: 7. The CDR3 here is CASSRRTSGINTGELFF. As DNA, the CDR3 is TGTGCCAGCAGCAGAAGGACTAGCGGGATCAACACCGGGGAGCTGTTTTTT.

The chain combines TRBV12-3 or TRBV12-4 with TRBJ2-5; TRBD2 is a possible D gene (7 bases). The CDR3 sequence is 13 residues long. V lost 3 bases, J lost 4 bases, and 9 bases lay in between. CDR3 sequence (DNA): TGTGCCAGCAGTTTCGGGGGGCCAGAGACCCAGTACTTC. It yields the protein CASSFGGPETQYF.

A single count supports this clonotype. One end of the junction fails to match germline, which may point to a read error. The rearrangement joins TRBV18 to TRBJ2-7; 9 bases map to TRBD1. Germline lookup yields CDR1 KGHSH and CDR2 LQKENI. The CDR3 runs 15 residues. CDR3: CASLPLQDRGAEQYF. In DNA form, the CDR3 reads TGTGCCAGCTTACCACTCCAGGACAGGGGTGCCGAGCAGTACTTC.

This clonotype was seen a handful of times. This chain connects TRBV25-1 to TRBJ2-5; 8 nucleotides match TRBD1. The CDR3 runs to 14 residues. V gave up 4 bases and J gave up 4 bases; unmatched junction bases: 5. CDR1 MGHDK and CDR2 SYGVNS come from the germline V gene. The CDR3 DNA follows: TGTGCCAGCAGTGCCGCCGGGACAGGAGAGACCCAGTACTTC. Residues: CASSAAGTGETQYF.

In this sample, this clonotype turned up a few times. CDR3 in DNA: TGTGCCAGCAGTTACGACTCGGGAAAGAACTCCTACGAGCAGTACTTC. As protein: CASSYDSGKNSYEQYF. This sequence joins TRBV6-2 or TRBV6-3 and TRBJ2-7; tentative D call: TRBD2 (5 bases). Trimming pared 2 bases from V and 0 bases from J, leaving 14 bases between. Germline CDR1 MNHEY, CDR2 SVGEGT. This CDR3 has 16 amino acids.

This clonotype was seen more than once but under ten times. The chain links TRBV5-6 to TRBJ2-7, with TRBD2 matching 13 bases. After removal of 3 bases from V and 4 bases from J, the junction contained 4 bases not matched to a gene. From germline, CDR1 is SGHDT and CDR2 YYEEEE. This CDR3 is built from 15 residues. The CDR3 is CASSSALAGGYEQYF. The DNA for the CDR3 is TGTGCCAGCAGCTCGGCACTAGCGGGAGGGTACGAGCAGTACTTC.

This clonotype was observed a few times. The genes are TRBV12-3 or TRBV12-4 and TRBJ1-5; TRBD1 matches at 9 bases. V dropped 1 base and J dropped 9; count of bases not matched to a gene: 7. The CDR3 runs to 15 residues. DNA of the CDR3: TGTGCCAGCAGTTTAGGGGACAGGGTCACATCGCCCCAGCATTTT. Translating it yields CASSLGDRVTSPQHF.

This rearrangement joins TRBV5-1 to TRBJ2-7; no firm D call. Germline V gives CDR1 SGHRS, CDR2 YFSETQ. This CDR3 has 16 residues. V was pared by 2 bases and J by 2 bases, with 17 bases between. CDR3 loop: CASSFSIGGIPYEQYF. CDR3 in DNA: TGCGCCAGCAGCTTTAGTATAGGTGGCATACCCTACGAGCAGTACTTC. Combining the CDR3 with reference TRBV5-1 and TRBJ2-7 gives the whole variable domain KAGVTQTPRYLIKTRGQQVTLSCSPISGHRSVSWYQQTPGQGLQFLFEYFSETQRNKGNFPGRFSGRQFSNSRSEMNVSTLELGDSALYLCASSFSIGGIPYEQYFGPGTRLTVT.

V gene TRBV28 combines with J gene TRBJ2-5, with a possible D match to TRBD1 (6 bases). The V end was cut by 7 bases, the J end by 2 bases, with 14 bases between. CDR3 size: 14 residues. In germline, CDR1 is MDHEN, CDR2 SYDVKM. The CDR3 region has the DNA TGTGCCAGCACGCGGCTGGGGGCTCAAGAGACCCAGTACTTC. Its translation: CASTRLGAQETQYF.

This clonotype was recorded many times. The rearrangement uses TRBV4-1 and TRBJ2-1, with 7 bases aligning to TRBD1. The V and J ends lost 0 bases and 1 base, in that order; junction bases with no gene match: 9. CDR1 is MGHRA, CDR2 YSYEKL, per germline. The CDR3 has 18 amino acids. DNA for the CDR3: TGCGCCAGCAGCCAAGACGGTGAGGGGGCGGCATCCTACAATGAGCAGTTCTTC. This sequence encodes CASSQDGEGAASYNEQFF.

This clonotype was picked up a small number of times. The CDR3, as DNA: TGTGCCAGCAGACCGGGACAGGGAAAGAATGAAAAACTGTTTTTT. This translates into CASRPGQGKNEKLFF. V and J are TRBV6-1 and TRBJ1-4; the match to TRBD1 covers 9 bases. Trimming at V came to 6 bases and at J to 5 bases, leaving 7 bases not matched to a gene. This CDR3 spans 15 amino acids. Germline CDR1 reads MNHNS; CDR2 reads SASEGT.

V is TRBV10-3 and J is TRBJ2-2; D assignment may be TRBD1 or TRBD2 (5 bases each). This CDR3 is built from 13 residues. Germline V gene lookup returns CDR1 ENHRY and CDR2 SYGVKD. Trimming removed 8 bases from V and 2 bases from J, with 9 bases in between. In nucleotides, the CDR3 is TGTGCCATCTCGAGGGGAAACACCGGGGAGCTGTTTTTT. Residues: CAISRGNTGELFF.

The chain joins TRBV7-9 to TRBJ2-5; D might be TRBD1 (6 bases). Per the germline V gene, CDR1 is SEHNR and CDR2 is FQNEAQ (reference sequence). The V end lost 1 base, the J end lost 4 bases, and 13 bases lay between the germline ends. This CDR3 comprises 15 residues. The DNA for the CDR3 is TGTGCCAGCAGCTTAGTCCAGGGGAGAAGAGAGACCCAGTACTTC. Translating gives CASSLVQGRRETQYF.

As DNA, the CDR3 is TGTGCCAGCAGCCAATCTGACGAGCAGTACTTC. Amino acid sequence: CASSQSDEQYF. V and J are TRBV3-1 and TRBJ2-7; D is ambiguous. V was trimmed by 2 bases and J by 5 bases, leaving 4 bases between them. Looked up from germline, CDR1 is LGHDT and CDR2 is YNNKEL (reference sequence). This CDR3 has 11 amino acids.

The genes are TRBV2 and TRBJ2-1; D remains unclear. CDR1 and CDR2 (germline): SNHLY, FYNNEI. CDR3 length equals 13 residues. The V end was cut by 3 bases, the J end by 6 bases, with 9 bases between. This CDR3 is CASSEKLGNEQFF. Here the CDR3 DNA reads TGTGCCAGCAGTGAGAAACTCGGCAATGAGCAGTTCTTC. The full variable domain, its missing parts supplied by reference TRBV2 and TRBJ2-1, is EPEVTQTPSHQVTQMGQEVILRCVPISNHLYFYWYRQILGQKVEFLVSFYNNEISEKSEIFDDQFSVERPDGSNFTLKIRSTKLEDSAMYFCASSEKLGNEQFFGPGTRLTVL.

The chain has TRBV12-3 or TRBV12-4 and TRBJ1-2, with TRBD1 as a possible D gene (5 bases). Deletions cut 3 bases from V and 7 bases from J, with 12 bases between. This CDR3 has 13 residues. DNA for the CDR3: TGTGCCAGCAGTTTGGGAGGGGACGCTGGCTACACCTTC. Its translation: CASSLGGDAGYTF.

The chain couples TRBV9 to TRBJ2-5; TRBD1 is a possible D gene (6 bases). V was shortened by 5 bases and J by 7 bases, with 15 bases between the two germline ends. This CDR3 spans 13 amino acids. CDR1 and CDR2 (germline): SGDLS, YYNGEE. DNA of the CDR3: TGTGCCAGCAGTGGGGCAGGGGCAATGACCCAGTACTTC. Protein sequence: CASSGAGAMTQYF.

This clonotype was observed a handful of times. This chain links TRBV6-5 with TRBJ2-7; 10 bases fit TRBD2. The length of the CDR3 is 15 residues. The V gene's germline CDR1 is MNHEY and CDR2 SVGAGI. V was pared by 2 bases and J by 6 bases, with 7 bases of the junction left unmatched. In DNA, the CDR3 is TGTGCCAGCAGTTACGGGGGGACTAGCGCCCTCGAGCAGTACTTC. This gives the protein CASSYGGTSALEQYF.

The table lists this clonotype with a count of one. Because the CDR3 is missing its conserved closing phenylalanine or tryptophan, this is likely a read error. The DNA is omitted, as the CDR3 cannot be located on it reliably, and the CDR3 follows TCRdb's listing. The chain has TRBV30 and TRBJ2-7; the DNA was not used to check the table's D call, TRBD2. Germline CDR1 reads GTSNPN; CDR2 reads SVGIG (reference sequence). 13 amino acids form the CDR3, both terminal residues included. CDR3 sequence reads: CAWSAQSGTGTLI.

This clonotype came up a few times. The J gene is TRBJ2-1, the V gene TRBV7-8; tentative D call: TRBD2 (6 bases). The V gene's germline CDR1 is SGHVS and CDR2 FQNEAQ. This CDR3 region has 17 residues. Trimming stripped 5 bases from V and 2 bases from J, with 19 bases between. This chain's CDR3 is CASSRGVGGTPYNEQFF. CDR3 DNA sequence: TGTGCCAGCAGCCGAGGTGTCGGCGGGACTCCCTACAATGAGCAGTTCTTC. The whole variable domain, remainder taken from reference TRBV7-8 and TRBJ2-1, is GAGVSQSPRYKVAKRGQDVALRCDPISGHVSLFWYQQALGQGPEFLTYFQNEAQLDKSGLPSDRFFAERPEGSVSTLKIQRTQQEDSAVYLCASSRGVGGTPYNEQFFGPGTRLTVL.

This clonotype has just a few counts. The rearrangement uses TRBV5-5 and TRBJ2-3; D not resolved. The CDR3 spans 16 residues. From germline, CDR1 is SGHKS and CDR2 YYEKEE (reference sequence). Trimming removed 0 bases from V and 2 bases from J, with 13 bases in between. CDR3 DNA: TGTGCCAGCAGCTTGGGCCCCCGGAATTTCACAGATACGCAGTATTTT. Amino acids: CASSLGPRNFTDTQYF.